This is a list of T cell receptor beta chains from one sample in a study of blood T cell repertoires in COVID-19. Produced via immunoSEQ multiplex PCR; TCRdb's table is partial and in-frame only. The sample records about 160,000 clones, less than 85% being singletons. Input material: peripheral blood. The receptors originated from a woman between 40 and 50 years old with COVID-19, enrolled during active disease. Both conserved end residues are part of each CDR3.

TRBV6-6 CASSYPGLAAYNEQFF
TRBV11-2 CASKRGGSSYNEQFF
TRBV28 CASSLLNRGDGTEAFF
TRBV24-1 CATSDPDRGQETQYF
TRBV19 CASGQGVNTGELFF
TRBV28 CASSPWGGGGGANVLTF
TRBV6-5 CATNRGGTTDTQYF
TRBV11-2 CASSPRTGAEKLFF
TRBV3-1/TRBV3-2 CASSQDIAGVGEQFF
TRBV4-2 CASSQGQAGDTGELFF
TRBV6-5 CASRTDSYEQYF
TRBV2 CASREDGSGFLTDTQYF
TRBV19 CASRQRGGADTQYF
TRBV4-2 CASSQDWAGGTNTGELFF
TRBV30 CAWSRLAQGEQFF
TRBV6-5 CASSWQGATGELFF
TRBV28 CASSSPTVHGYTF
TRBV27 CASSLSFSSYNEQFF
TRBV4-1 CASSQVAAGVAIQYF
TRBV28 CASTVLRGVSNQPQHF
TRBV14 CASKSREGKNSPLHF
TRBV7-9 CASSSPGLREQYF
TRBV19 CASSIEDSPSYEQYF
TRBV19 CASSIGQGMVYEQYF
TRBV7-6 CASSQGTALGTGELFF
TRBV11-2 CASSLAGLHNEQFF